A selection of T cell receptor beta chains follows, all from one sample in a study of graft-versus-host responses after intestinal transplantation. Method: immunoSEQ multiplex PCR; TCRdb's copy keeps in-frame clones and lacks some. The sample comprises around 100,000 clones, roughly 87% of which are singletons, and around 0.86% rests with the top ten. For these TCRs, the target antigens are not known. The source was unstimulated CD4+ T cells sorted from spleen or lymph node cells, collected before transplant. Receptors were obtained from a human donor who was the organ donor for an intestinal transplant. The CDR3 runs from the conserved cysteine through the conserved F or W. The order of the fields is V gene, clone size, D gene, J gene, CDR3 DNA, CDR3 protein. A D gene is named only where the DNA matches it firmly. Size is omitted from some rows. Given values are once, few, many or a class for expanded clones.

TRBV7-8	.	.	TRBJ1-5	TGTGCCAGCAGCTTAGGGGGACGGCCGAGCGATCAGCCCCAGCATTTT	CASSLGGRPSDQPQHF
TRBV28	.	TRBD2	TRBJ2-3	TGTGCCAGCAGTTTTGGGCGGGGGGACACGGATACGCAGTATTTT	CASSFGRGDTDTQYF
TRBV28	.	TRBD1	TRBJ2-5	TGTGCCAGCAAAGGGACTTCGGGACAGGGGCTCCGACGGACCCAGTACTTC	CASKGTSGQGLRRTQYF
TRBV30	.	TRBD1	TRBJ1-2	TGTGCCTGGAGTGTACCCAGGACAGGGGCTAACTATGGCTACACCTTC	CAWSVPRTGANYGYTF
TRBV15	.	.	TRBJ1-1	TGTGCCACCAGCATCGACATAACCAACGCTGAAGCTTTCTTT	CATSIDITNAEAFF
TRBV11-2	.	.	TRBJ2-5	TGTGCCAGCAGCTTAGGCACTACTATGGAGACCCAGTACTTC	CASSLGTTMETQYF
TRBV5-6	.	.	TRBJ1-2	TGTGCCAGCAGCTTGAACATATATGGCTACACCTTC	CASSLNIYGYTF
TRBV18	.	.	TRBJ1-2	TGTGCCAGCTCACCATCAGGGCTTTCCTATGGCTACACCTTC	CASSPSGLSYGYTF
TRBV6-4	.	TRBD1	TRBJ1-2	TGTGCCAGCAGATGGGACAGGGATTCAGTTGGCTACACCTTC	CASRWDRDSVGYTF
TRBV18	.	TRBD2	TRBJ2-1	TGTGCCAGCTCACCGGGACTAGCGGGGGTCTACAATGAGCAGTTCTTC	CASSPGLAGVYNEQFF
TRBV2	.	TRBD1	TRBJ2-2	TGTGCCAGCAGCCGCTCCGACAGGGGTAATAAGAACACCGGGGAGCTGTTTTTT	CASSRSDRGNKNTGELFF
TRBV18	.	.	TRBJ2-7	TGTGCCAGCTCACCACGACTTTTTAGTGCAGGTACCCACTACGAGCAGTACTTC	CASSPRLFSAGTHYEQYF
TRBV27	.	TRBD2	TRBJ2-5	TGTGCCAGCAGTTCCCTCAGAGGGCGAGGACTAGCGGGGGTACAAGAGACCCAGTACTTC	CASSSLRGRGLAGVQETQYF
TRBV7-6	.	.	TRBJ2-3	TGTGCCAGCAGCCGCCTCGGACTCCCGATTAGCACAGATACGCAGTATTTT	CASSRLGLPISTDTQYF
TRBV5-1	.	TRBD2	TRBJ2-7	TGCGCCAGCAGCAGGGATAGCGGGGGGGCTTACGAGCAGTACTTC	CASSRDSGGAYEQYF
TRBV28	.	.	TRBJ1-1	TGTGCCAGCAGTGCTACTGAAGCTTTCTTT	CASSATEAFF
TRBV2	once	TRBD1	TRBJ1-3	TGTGCCAGCAGTGACAGGGGGCTTTCTGGAAACACCATATATTTT	CASSDRGLSGNTIYF
TRBV5-1	.	.	TRBJ2-3	TGCGCCAGCAGCCTACTACGGGACACCCATACGCAGTATTTT	CASSLLRDTHTQYF